The 6 T cell receptor beta chains below all came from one sample that was sequenced in a study of Graves' ophthalmopathy and Graves' hyperthyroidism. From RNA, the CDR3 regions of TCR beta chains were amplified and sequenced. The authors performed first-round RT-PCR with HTBI primers and then a second-round multiplex PCR. TCRdb itself ran the multiplex PCR reads through MiXCR, one entry per CDR3 protein. This sample yields hundreds of thousands of distinct CDR3 sequences, of which roughly 39% are seen a single time; around 3.3% belongs to the top ten. The sequenced sample consisted of peripheral blood. These receptors all come from an adult man with Graves' ophthalmopathy.

In its sample, this clonotype was seen a few times. The rearrangement joins TRBV11-2 to TRBJ1-4; 7 bases align to TRBD1. With V trimmed by 6 bases and J by 3 bases, 10 bases remained unmatched. The CDR3 has 16 residues. CDR1 and CDR2 from the germline V gene are SGHAT and FQNNGV. For the CDR3, the DNA is TGTGCCAGCAGGTCGGGACAGCCGGCAGCTAATGAAAAACTGTTTTTT. Its protein is CASRSGQPAANEKLFF.

As DNA, the CDR3 is TGTGCCAGCAGCGTAGCTCCGGTCTCCGGGGAGCTGTTTTTT. This translates into CASSVAPVSGELFF. This chain links TRBV9 with TRBJ2-2; D unresolved. The CDR3 extends over 14 amino acids. V gave up 0 bases and J gave up 6 bases, with 9 bases separating them. Germline CDR1 reads SGDLS; CDR2 reads YYNGEE.

This clonotype has at least ten counts. The chain is built from TRBV2 and TRBJ1-2, with 8 bases that match TRBD1. The CDR3 spans 15 residues. J was trimmed by 5 bases and V by 5 bases; bases with no gene match: 10. CDR1 and CDR2 (germline): SNHLY, FYNNEI. CDR3 protein: CASSPQGRQGYGYTF. DNA of the CDR3: TGTGCCAGCAGTCCCCAGGGTAGACAGGGGTATGGCTACACCTTC.

The V gene is TRBV25-1, the J gene TRBJ1-1; D is undetermined. From germline, CDR1 is MGHDK and CDR2 SYGVNS. The CDR3 totals 17 residues. V shed 5 bases and J shed 1 base, with 20 bases lying between them. CDR3 residues: CASSYSPRIPPNTEAFF. CDR3 in DNA: TGTGCCAGCAGTTACTCCCCGAGGATTCCGCCGAACACTGAAGCTTTCTTT.

The chain combines TRBV4-1 with TRBJ2-3; D is unresolved. From germline, CDR1 is MGHRA and CDR2 YSYEKL. V was trimmed by 0 bases and J by 10 bases, leaving 5 bases between them. This CDR3 contains 11 residues. The CDR3 coding sequence is TGCGCCAGCAGCCAAGAAACGGCGCAGTATTTT. Residues: CASSQETAQYF.

The V gene is TRBV5-1, the J gene TRBJ1-2; 11 bases match TRBD1. The CDR3 covers 13 residues. V was pared by 7 bases and J by 6 bases, with 5 bases of the junction left unmatched. CDR1 and CDR2 (germline): SGHRS, YFSETQ. The CDR3 loop is CASAGTGGDGYTF. CDR3 nucleotide sequence: TGCGCCAGCGCCGGGACAGGGGGGGATGGCTACACCTTC.